This T cell receptor beta chain derives from a study of T cell changes during pregnancy in multiple sclerosis. The ends were cut back, 3 bases at V and 0 bases at J, with 9 bases in the middle. Germline CDR1 SGHTA, CDR2 FQGNSA. The CDR3 extends over 15 amino acids. Method: immunoSEQ multiplex PCR; TCRdb's copy keeps in-frame clones and lacks some. The sample lists 30,000 to 35,000 clones; 70% to 90% were seen once. The rearrangement joins TRBV7-2 to TRBJ1-3; D remains unclear. This clonotype originated in a female donor with multiple sclerosis, enrolled in a pregnancy study. This sample comprised CD8+ T cells from peripheral blood mononuclear cells, obtained in the third trimester of pregnancy. The CDR3, as DNA: TGTGCCAGCAGCTTTCCAGGTAGCTCTGGAAACACCATATATTTT. Translated: CASSFPGSSGNTIYF.